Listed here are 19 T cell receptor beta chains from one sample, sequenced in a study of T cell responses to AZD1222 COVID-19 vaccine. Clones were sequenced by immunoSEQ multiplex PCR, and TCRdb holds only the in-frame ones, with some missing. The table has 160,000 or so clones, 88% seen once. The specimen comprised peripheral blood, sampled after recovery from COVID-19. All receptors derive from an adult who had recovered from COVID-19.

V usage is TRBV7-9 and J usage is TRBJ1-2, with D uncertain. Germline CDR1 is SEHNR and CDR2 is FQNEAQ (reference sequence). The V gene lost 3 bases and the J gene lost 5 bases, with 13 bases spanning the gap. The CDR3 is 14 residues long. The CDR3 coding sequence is TGTGCCAGCAGCTTGTCACAAGTTGTATATGGCTACACCTTC. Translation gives CASSLSQVVYGYTF.

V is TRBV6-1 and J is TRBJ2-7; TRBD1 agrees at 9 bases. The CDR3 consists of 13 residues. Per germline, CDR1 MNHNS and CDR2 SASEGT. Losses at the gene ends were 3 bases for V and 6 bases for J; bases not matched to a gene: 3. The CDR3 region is CASSEGQGIEQYF. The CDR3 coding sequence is TGTGCCAGCAGTGAGGGACAGGGAATCGAGCAGTACTTC.

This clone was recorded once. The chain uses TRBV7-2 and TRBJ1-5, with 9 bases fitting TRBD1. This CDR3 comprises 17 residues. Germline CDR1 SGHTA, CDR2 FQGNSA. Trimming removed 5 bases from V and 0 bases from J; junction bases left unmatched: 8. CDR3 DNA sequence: TGTGCCAGCAGCAGGGGACAGGGACCCTATAGCAATCAGCCCCAGCATTTT. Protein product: CASSRGQGPYSNQPQHF.

Here the CDR3 reads CASSDPGAEAFF. The CDR3 nucleotides read TGTGCCAGCAGTGACCCAGGGGCTGAAGCTTTCTTT. The rearrangement uses TRBV7-2 and TRBJ1-1; tentative D call: TRBD1 (6 bases). Germline V lookup: CDR1 SGHTA, CDR2 FQGNSA. This CDR3 spans 12 amino acids. Trimming cost V 6 bases and J 6 bases, with 11 bases left between them.

CDR3 sequence reads: CASSLSDEQYF. The DNA of the CDR3 is TGTGCCAGCAGCTTATCCGACGAGCAGTACTTC. This chain uses TRBV7-2 with TRBJ2-7; D is undetermined. The CDR3 loop spans 11 amino acids. V lost 2 bases and J lost 5, with 4 bases in between. Germline V gene data show CDR1 as SGHTA and CDR2 as FQGNSA.

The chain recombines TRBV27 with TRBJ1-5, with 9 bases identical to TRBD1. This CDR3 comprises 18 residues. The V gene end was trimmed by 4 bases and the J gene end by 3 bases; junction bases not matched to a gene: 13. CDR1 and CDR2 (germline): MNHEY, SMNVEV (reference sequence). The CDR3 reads CASSSRAPGQGLNQPQHF. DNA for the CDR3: TGTGCCAGCAGTTCTAGAGCTCCGGGACAGGGACTCAATCAGCCCCAGCATTTT.

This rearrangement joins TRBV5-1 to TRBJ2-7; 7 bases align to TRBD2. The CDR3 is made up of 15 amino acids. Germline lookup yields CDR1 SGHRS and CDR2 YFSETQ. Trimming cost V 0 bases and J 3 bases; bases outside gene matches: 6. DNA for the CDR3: TGCGCCAGCAGCTTGGAGGCGGGAGTCTACTACGAGCAGTACTTC. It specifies CASSLEAGVYYEQYF.

The CDR3 spells CASSLDWAAGELFF. CDR3 in DNA: TGTGCCAGCAGCTTGGACTGGGCAGCCGGGGAGCTGTTTTTT. The genes are TRBV5-6 and TRBJ2-2; D gene uncertain. Trimming left V 0 bases short and J 6 bases short, with 9 bases between. This CDR3 region has 14 residues. Germline assignment: CDR1 SGHDT and CDR2 YYEEEE. Complete variable domain (other parts from reference TRBV5-6 and TRBJ2-2): DAGVTQSPTHLIKTRGQQVTLRCSPKSGHDTVSWYQQALGQGPQFIFQYYEEEERQRGNFPDRFSGHQFPNYSSELNVNALLLGDSALYLCASSLDWAAGELFFGEGSRLTVL.

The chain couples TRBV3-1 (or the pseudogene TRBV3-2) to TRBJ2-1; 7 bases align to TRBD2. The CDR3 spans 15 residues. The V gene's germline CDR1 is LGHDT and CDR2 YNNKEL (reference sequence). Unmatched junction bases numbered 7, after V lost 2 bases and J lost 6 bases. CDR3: CASSQMAGVGNEQFF. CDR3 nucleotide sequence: TGTGCCAGCAGCCAAATGGCGGGAGTAGGCAATGAGCAGTTCTTC.

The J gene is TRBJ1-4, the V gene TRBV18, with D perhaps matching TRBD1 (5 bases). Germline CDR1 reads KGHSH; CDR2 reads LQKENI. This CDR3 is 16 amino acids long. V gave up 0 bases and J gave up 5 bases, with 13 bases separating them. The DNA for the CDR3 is TGTGCCAGCTCACCACCGTCGGGGCCGACAAATGAAAAACTGTTTTTT. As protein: CASSPPSGPTNEKLFF.

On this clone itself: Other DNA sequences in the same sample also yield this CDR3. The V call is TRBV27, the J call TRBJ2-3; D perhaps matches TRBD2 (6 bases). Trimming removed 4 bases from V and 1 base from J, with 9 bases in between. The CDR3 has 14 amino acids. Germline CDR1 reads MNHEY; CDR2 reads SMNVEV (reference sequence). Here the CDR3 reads CASSSWRGTDTQYF. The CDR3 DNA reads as TGTGCCAGCAGTTCATGGAGGGGCACAGATACGCAGTATTTT.

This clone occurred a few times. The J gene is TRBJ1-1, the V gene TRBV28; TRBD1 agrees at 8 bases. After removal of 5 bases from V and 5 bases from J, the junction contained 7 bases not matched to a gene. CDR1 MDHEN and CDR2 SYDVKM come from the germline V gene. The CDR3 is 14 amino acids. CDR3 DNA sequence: TGTGCCAGCAGTCTATACAGGGGGTGGACTGAAGCTTTCTTT. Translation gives CASSLYRGWTEAFF.

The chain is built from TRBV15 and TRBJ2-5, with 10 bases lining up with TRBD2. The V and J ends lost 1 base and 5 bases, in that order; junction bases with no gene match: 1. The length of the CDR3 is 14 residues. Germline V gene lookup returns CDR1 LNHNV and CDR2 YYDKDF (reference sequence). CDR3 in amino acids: CATSRGSGGETQYF. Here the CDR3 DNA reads TGTGCCACCAGCAGAGGTAGCGGGGGGGAGACCCAGTACTTC. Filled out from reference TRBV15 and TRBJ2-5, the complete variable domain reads DAMVIQNPRYQVTQFGKPVTLSCSQTLNHNVMYWYQQKSSQAPKLLFHYYDKDFNNEADTPDNFQSRRPNTSFCFLDIRSPGLGDTAMYLCATSRGSGGETQYFGPGTRLLVL.

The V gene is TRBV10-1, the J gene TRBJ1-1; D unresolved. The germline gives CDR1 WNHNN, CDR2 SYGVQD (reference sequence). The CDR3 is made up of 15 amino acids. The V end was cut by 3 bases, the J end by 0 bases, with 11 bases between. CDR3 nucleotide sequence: TGCGCCAGCAGTGACCCTACCGTCATGAACACTGAAGCTTTCTTT. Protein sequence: CASSDPTVMNTEAFF.

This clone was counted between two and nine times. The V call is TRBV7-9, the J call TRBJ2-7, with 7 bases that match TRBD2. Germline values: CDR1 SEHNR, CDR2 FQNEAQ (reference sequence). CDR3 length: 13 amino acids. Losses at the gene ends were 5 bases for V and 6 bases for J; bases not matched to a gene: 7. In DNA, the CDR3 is TGTGCCAGCAGCCCCGGACTAGTTGGCGAGCAGTACTTC. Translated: CASSPGLVGEQYF.

The CDR3 region has the DNA TGTGCCAGCAGCTTAGCGGTAGCAGATCCTGAAAAACTGTTTTTT. It encodes CASSLAVADPEKLFF. V is TRBV7-8 and J is TRBJ1-4; unclear D gene. Looked up from germline, CDR1 is SGHVS and CDR2 is FQNEAQ. Trimming removed 0 bases at V and 7 bases at J, with 12 bases between. CDR3 size: 15 residues.

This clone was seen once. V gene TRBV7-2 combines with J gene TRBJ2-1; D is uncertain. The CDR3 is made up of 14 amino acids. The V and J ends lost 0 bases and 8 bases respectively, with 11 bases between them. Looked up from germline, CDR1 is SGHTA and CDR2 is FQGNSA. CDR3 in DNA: TGTGCCAGCAGCTTAGCGAGGAATTCATATGAGCAGTTCTTC. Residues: CASSLARNSYEQFF.

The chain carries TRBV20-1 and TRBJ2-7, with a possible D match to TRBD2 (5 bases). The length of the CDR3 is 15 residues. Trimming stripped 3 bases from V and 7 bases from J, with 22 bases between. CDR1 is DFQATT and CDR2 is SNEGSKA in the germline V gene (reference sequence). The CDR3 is CSASLRGKPSREQYF. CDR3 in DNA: TGCAGTGCTAGTTTAAGAGGGAAGCCCTCTAGAGAGCAGTACTTC.

CDR3 residues: CASSGTSGSFRGNEQYF. The CDR3 coding sequence is TGTGCCAGCAGTGGAACTAGCGGGAGTTTCAGAGGGAACGAGCAGTACTTC. The chain combines TRBV6-1 with TRBJ2-7, with 11 nucleotides matching TRBD2. The length of the CDR3 is 17 residues. Germline V gene sequence: CDR1 MNHNS, CDR2 SASEGT. Losses at the gene ends were 4 bases for V and 5 bases for J; bases not matched to a gene: 13.